A selection of T cell receptor beta chains follows, all from one sample in a study. Each CDR3 protein is one row after TCRdb ran MiXCR on the RT-PCR reads. The profile shows more than 550,000 distinct CDR3 sequences, 12% to 15% of them singletons. Source material: memory CD4+ T cells from blood. Receptors originate from a female donor in good health, serving as a healthy control. Both conserved end residues are part of each CDR3. Each record gives: J gene, D gene, V gene, clone size, CDR3 DNA, CDR3 protein. A D gene is named only where the DNA matches it firmly. Not every row has a clone size; where given, it reads once, few, many or a size class.

TRBJ2-7 | TRBD1 | TRBV28 | . | TGTGCCAGCAGTTCAACCGGGACAGATACCTACGAGCAGTACTTC | CASSSTGTDTYEQYF
TRBJ2-1 | . | TRBV7-9 | . | TGTGCCAGCAGCTTGCGGGACTCTAGCTCCTACAATGAGCAGTTCTTC | CASSLRDSSSYNEQFF
TRBJ2-5 | . | TRBV20-1 | many | TGCAGTGCTCAAACGGGTTCGACGCGATTGGAGACCCAGTACTTC | CSAQTGSTRLETQYF
TRBJ2-2 | TRBD2 | TRBV5-1 | . | TGCGCCAGCAGACCTCTAGCGGGAGGCACCGGGGAGCTGTTTTTT | CASRPLAGGTGELFF
TRBJ1-5 | . | TRBV12-3/TRBV12-4 | . | TGTGCCAGCAGTTTAGCGGTTGGGGATCAGCCCCAGCATTTT | CASSLAVGDQPQHF
TRBJ2-3 | . | TRBV7-8 | . | TGTGCCAGCAGCTTAGATCGGGAGAGCACAGATACGCAGTATTTT | CASSLDRESTDTQYF
TRBJ2-7 | . | TRBV5-5 | . | TGTGCCAGCAGCTCCCCCGGGACATTAGGGCAGTACTTC | CASSSPGTLGQYF
TRBJ2-7 | . | TRBV18 | few | TGTGCCAGCTCAGTACGCAGGGCGCACGAGCAGTACTTC | CASSVRRAHEQYF
TRBJ1-4 | . | TRBV11-2 | . | TGTGCCAGCAGCTTAGGGGGACCAACTAATGAAAAACTGTTTTTT | CASSLGGPTNEKLFF
TRBJ1-1 | . | TRBV7-9 | few | TGTGCCAGCAGCGACTCCCTTTACGGGACCTACACTGAAGCTTTCTTT | CASSDSLYGTYTEAFF
TRBJ1-1 | . | TRBV27 | once | TGTGCCAGCAGTACCGGGGTATACACTGAAGCTTTCTTT | CASSTGVYTEAFF
TRBJ1-5 | . | TRBV4-3 | . | TGCGCCAGCAGCCAACAGGGTAGCGGACAGCCCCAGCATTTT | CASSQQGSGQPQHF
TRBJ1-1 | . | TRBV5-1 | few | TGTGCCAGCAGCCGCCAGGGCGTCACTGAAGCTTTCTTT | CASSRQGVTEAFF
TRBJ1-1 | . | TRBV12-3/TRBV12-4 | . | TGTGCCAGCAGTTTAGTTGAGGGTGGAGCTTTCTTT | CASSLVEGGAFF
TRBJ1-3 | . | TRBV4-2 | few | TGTGCCAGCAGATCAGGCTATGGAGACACCATATATTTT | CASRSGYGDTIYF
TRBJ2-3 | . | TRBV29-1 | many | TGCAGCGTTGGACAGGCGATGGGGCAGTATTTT | CSVGQAMGQYF
TRBJ2-7 | . | TRBV5-1 | few | TGCGCCAGCAGCTTGGGTGGGGGCGCGATTGGGGAGCAGTACTTC | CASSLGGGAIGEQYF
TRBJ1-1 | . | TRBV5-6 | . | TGTGCCAGCAGCTTGGCCGGGGCCGAATGGTGGGAGGCTTTCTTT | CASSLAGAEWWEAFF
TRBJ1-2 | . | TRBV6-4 | . | TGTGCCAGCAGTCCCCGTGGGACAAGGGGCGGCTATGGCTACACCTTC | CASSPRGTRGGYGYTF
TRBJ2-3 | TRBD1 | TRBV4-3 | few | TGCGCCAGCAGCCGAGGGGGGGACAGGGGCACAGATACGCAGTATTTT | CASSRGGDRGTDTQYF
TRBJ2-3 | . | TRBV28 | . | TGTGCCAGCAGTTCACCGGACACCTGGATCACAGATACGCAGTATTTT | CASSSPDTWITDTQYF
TRBJ1-1 | . | TRBV9 | . | TGTGCCAGCCAAGGGAACACTGAAGCTTTCTTT | CASQGNTEAFF
TRBJ2-5 | TRBD1 | TRBV29-1 | . | TGCAGCGTTGCAGACAGGGGGGGGGGAGAGACCCAGTACTTC | CSVADRGGGETQYF
TRBJ2-1 | TRBD2 | TRBV15 | few | TGTGCCACCTCATCCCAGGCGGGAGGGTACAATGAGCAGTTCTTC | CATSSQAGGYNEQFF
TRBJ2-1 | . | TRBV3-1 | few | TGTGCCAGCAGATCATCCCGGGTGTACAATGAGCAGTTCTTC | CASRSSRVYNEQFF
TRBJ1-5 | . | TRBV7-2 | . | TGTGCCAGCAGCCGACAGGTTAGCAATCAGCCCCAGCATTTT | CASSRQVSNQPQHF
TRBJ1-6 | . | TRBV12-3/TRBV12-4 | few | TGTGCCAGCAGCCCGGGGCTGGAGCACTCACCCCTCCACTTT | CASSPGLEHSPLHF
TRBJ1-3 | . | TRBV20-1 | few | TGCAGTGCTAGAGATTGGCTATCTGGAAACACCATATATTTT | CSARDWLSGNTIYF
TRBJ2-3 | TRBD2 | TRBV2 | . | TGTGCCAGCAGTGAAGCGAGGACTAGCGGAGTAGATACGCAGTATTTT | CASSEARTSGVDTQYF
TRBJ2-7 | TRBD2 | TRBV3-1 | few | TGTGCCAGCAGCACTAGAACGGGGGGGGGTCTAATATCCTACGAGCAGTACTTC | CASSTRTGGGLISYEQYF
TRBJ1-1 | TRBD1 | TRBV19 | . | TGTGCCAGTAGTATAGATCAGTGGCGACAGGGGAGGCGGACTGAAGCTTTCTTT | CASSIDQWRQGRRTEAFF
TRBJ1-1 | TRBD1 | TRBV29-1 | . | TGCAGCGTTCAGGACAGGGTTTTCGCTGAAGCTTTCTTT | CSVQDRVFAEAFF
TRBJ2-3 | . | TRBV5-1 | . | TGCGCCAGCAGCTGGCGGGACCGAGACACAGATACGCAGTATTTT | CASSWRDRDTDTQYF
TRBJ1-2 | TRBD1 | TRBV10-3 | many | TGTGCCATCAGTGACCAGGGGGCTGATTATGGCTACACCTTC | CAISDQGADYGYTF
TRBJ2-2 | TRBD2 | TRBV7-2 | few | TGTGCCAGCAGCCCCGGACTAGCGGGACGTACCGGGGAGCTGTTTTTT | CASSPGLAGRTGELFF
TRBJ2-3 | TRBD2 | TRBV4-2 | many | TGTGCCAGCAGCCAAGATCCTAGCGGGAGGGCTAGCACAGATACGCAGTATTTT | CASSQDPSGRASTDTQYF
TRBJ1-5 | TRBD1 | TRBV12-3/TRBV12-4 | . | TGTGCCAGCACCCGGGACAGGAATAATCAGCCCCAGCATTTT | CASTRDRNNQPQHF
TRBJ1-3 | . | TRBV6-6 | few | TGTGCCAGCAGTTCGGGTGATGGAAACACCATATATTTT | CASSSGDGNTIYF
TRBJ2-3 | . | TRBV4-3 | many | TGCGCCAGCAGCCAAGATCCACAAGCTACAGATACGCAGTATTTT | CASSQDPQATDTQYF
TRBJ2-1 | . | TRBV20-1 | many | TGCAGTGCTAGCGAGGGGGTAGATGAGCAGTTCTTC | CSASEGVDEQFF
TRBJ2-2 | . | TRBV6-6 | many | TGTGCCAGCAATCCCGAGGCGAACACCGGGGAGCTGTTTTTT | CASNPEANTGELFF
TRBJ1-1 | . | TRBV13 | . | TGTGCCAGCAGCCTATCAGGGTCCGTGAACACTGAAGCTTTCTTT | CASSLSGSVNTEAFF
TRBJ2-7 | . | TRBV28 | few | TGTGCCAGCAGTTTTGCGGGGAGCTCCTACGAGCAGTACTTC | CASSFAGSSYEQYF
TRBJ2-5 | . | TRBV18 | . | TGTGCCAGCTCACCCCAGGGGTACGAGACCCAGTACTTC | CASSPQGYETQYF
TRBJ2-7 | . | TRBV6-2/TRBV6-3 | once | TGTGCCAGCAGTTATCAGGGGACCCTCAACGAGCAGTACTTC | CASSYQGTLNEQYF
TRBJ1-2 | . | TRBV28 | many | TGTGCCAGCAGTGGAAACTATGGCTACACCTTC | CASSGNYGYTF
TRBJ1-5 | . | TRBV7-3 | few | TGTGCCAGCAGCCCTCTGGCGGATCAGCCCCAGCATTTT | CASSPLADQPQHF
TRBJ2-7 | . | TRBV3-1 | few | TGTGCCAGCAGCAGCCGGATTCCCTACGAGCAGTACTTC | CASSSRIPYEQYF
TRBJ1-4 | . | TRBV5-6 | . | TGTGCCAGCAGCTCAGGCATCAGGGAAAAACTGTTTTTT | CASSSGIREKLFF
TRBJ2-6 | TRBD1 | TRBV18 | . | TGTGCCAGCTCACCGACAGGGGGCATCCGGCGTGGGGCCAACGTCCTGACTTTC | CASSPTGGIRRGANVLTF
TRBJ2-7 | . | TRBV7-2 | many | TGTGCCAGCAGCAGACTAGTCTCTTCTTACGAGCAGTACTTC | CASSRLVSSYEQYF
TRBJ2-1 | . | TRBV7-2 | . | TGTGCCAGCAGTTCCTCCCAGATGAACAATGAGCAGTTCTTC | CASSSSQMNNEQFF
TRBJ1-3 | . | TRBV5-1 | . | TGCGCCAGCACTGCAGGGAGTGGAAACACCATATATTTT | CASTAGSGNTIYF
TRBJ2-7 | . | TRBV12-3/TRBV12-4 | . | TGTGCCAGCAGTTTCATCCAGGGAACATCCTACGAGCAGTACTTC | CASSFIQGTSYEQYF
TRBJ2-7 | TRBD1 | TRBV5-6 | few | TGTGCCAGCAGCTTGGACAGGGGAGCTCCGATCTTC | CASSLDRGAPIF
TRBJ2-3 | TRBD2 | TRBV20-1 | . | TGCAGTGCTAGACGACCTTTTGGGGGACTAGTCAATGAGCAGTATTTT | CSARRPFGGLVNEQYF
TRBJ2-5 | . | TRBV20-1 | . | TGCAGTGCCGAGACTAGTCAAGAGACCCAGTACTTC | CSAETSQETQYF
TRBJ2-7 | TRBD2 | TRBV18 | few | TGTGCCAGCTCACCCCTTAGCGGGAGGGCCGTGTCCTACGAGCAGTACTTC | CASSPLSGRAVSYEQYF
TRBJ2-3 | . | TRBV7-2 | . | TGTGCCAGCAGCTTGGTGTTGACGCAGTATTTT | CASSLVLTQYF